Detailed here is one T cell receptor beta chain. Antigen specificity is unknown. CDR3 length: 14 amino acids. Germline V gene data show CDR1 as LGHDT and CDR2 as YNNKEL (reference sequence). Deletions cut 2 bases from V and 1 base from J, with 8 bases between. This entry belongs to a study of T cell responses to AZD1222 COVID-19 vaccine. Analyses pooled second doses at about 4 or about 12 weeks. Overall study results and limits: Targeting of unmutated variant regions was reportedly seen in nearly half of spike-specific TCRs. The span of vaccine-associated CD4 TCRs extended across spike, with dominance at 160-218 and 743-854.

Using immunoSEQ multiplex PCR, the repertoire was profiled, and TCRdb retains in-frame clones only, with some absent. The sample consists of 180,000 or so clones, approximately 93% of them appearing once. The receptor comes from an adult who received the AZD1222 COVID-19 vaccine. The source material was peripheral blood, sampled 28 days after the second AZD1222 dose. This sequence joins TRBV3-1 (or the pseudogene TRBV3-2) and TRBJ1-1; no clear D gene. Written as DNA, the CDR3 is TGTGCCAGCAGCCAAACCCAGAAGAACACTGAAGCTTTCTTT. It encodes CASSQTQKNTEAFF.